This T cell receptor (beta chain) came from a study of T cell repertoires in cytomegalovirus infection (dated by TCRdb to between 2018 and 2020). Context from the whole study: Recently identified HLA-C-restricted CMV epitopes, whose presentation resists viral immunomodulation, were targeted by peptide stimulations together with well-studied HLA-B-restricted epitopes. Because public TCR beta signatures pointed to carriage of CMV infection together with the matching HLA type, the HLA type of each donor mattered for the analysis.

The data were produced on an Illumina HiSeq 1500. The public reads were reanalyzed by TCRdb: fastp trimming at Q25, MiXCR alignment, in-frame beta chains only. For every CDR3 protein sequence, its rows merge into one entry that carries the most common genes and DNA. Here the sample has 700,000 to 850,000 distinct CDR3 sequences; 30% to 35% occur a single time. 9.5% to 15% of the sample is in the top ten clones. Overall study outcomes, separate from this receptor: Carriers of CMV infection plus the relevant HLA type were discriminated by the cumulative frequency of public TCR beta family members in the study cohort and in an independent 352-donor cohort. The ex vivo response was dominated by HLA-C-restricted CMV-specific TCR beta clonotypes, and the single most frequent clonotype in two of eight donors was supplied by these HLA-C-restricted clonotypes.

Per the publication, the treatment or condition label means: in vitro stimulation with specific CMV peptide epitopes to enrich CMV-specific T cells. Note on this clonotype: Its cognate antigen has yet to be identified. Base qualities are missing; no much larger clone stands one base away.

The CDR3 has 12 amino acids, counting the end cysteine and phenylalanine. Only the CDR3 region is kept as DNA, spanning 36 bases read in frame from base 1. Via the germline V gene, CDR1 is SQVTM and CDR2 ANQGSEA. Deletion took 4 bases off V and 6 bases off J, with a span of 9 bases between the germline ends. The clonotype originates from a human donor in good health (CMV status not recorded). Some clones in this sample may be carry-over from other donors' samples. Sample: cultured CD8+ T cells from PBMCs, taken from culture after CMV antigen stimulation. Recombination connected TRBV29-1 to TRBJ2-2; TRBD1 is a weak D gene call, 6 bases matching. Here the CDR3 is given as CSVAGAPGELFF. DNA sequence: TGCAGCGTTGCAGGGGCGCCCGGGGAGCTGTTTTTT.